This entry lists 19 T cell receptor beta chains sequenced from one sample in a study of T cell responses to AZD1222 COVID-19 vaccine. Measured with immunoSEQ multiplex PCR; TCRdb has only the in-frame clones, and not every one. The sample yields fewer than 120,000 clones, 80% to 90% seen once. The source material was peripheral blood, sampled 28 days after the second AZD1222 dose. Receptors originate from an adult who received the AZD1222 COVID-19 vaccine.

This clone was found a few times. The V and J genes are TRBV4-2 and TRBJ2-2, with 9 bases fitting TRBD2. After removal of 5 bases from V and 5 bases from J, the junction contained 9 bases not matched to a gene. This CDR3 has 16 residues. Germline CDR1 reads LGHNA; CDR2 reads YNFKEQ. The CDR3 loop is CASSTFGTSGTGELFF. In DNA form, the CDR3 reads TGTGCCAGCAGCACGTTCGGAACTAGCGGGACCGGGGAGCTGTTTTTT.

V gene TRBV5-4 combines with J gene TRBJ2-3; the D gene is possibly TRBD2 (6 bases). Germline loops: CDR1 SGHNT, CDR2 YYREEE (reference sequence). V was trimmed by 4 bases and J by 4 bases, leaving 13 bases between them. The CDR3 has 14 residues. The DNA of the CDR3 is TGTGCCAGCAGCCATCCGGGCGGGGCAGATACGCAGTATTTT. Translating it yields CASSHPGGADTQYF.

The V and J genes are TRBV15 and TRBJ1-1, with a tentative D call TRBD1 (6 bases). V was shortened by 1 base and J by 5 bases, with 14 bases between the two germline ends. The CDR3 extends over 15 amino acids. Germline V gives CDR1 LNHNV, CDR2 YYDKDF (reference sequence). CDR3 DNA: TGTGCCACCAGCAGAGTTCGAGGGGGTCGGACTGAAGCTTTCTTT. Its protein is CATSRVRGGRTEAFF. Supplemented by reference TRBV15 and TRBJ1-1, the full variable domain reads DAMVIQNPRYQVTQFGKPVTLSCSQTLNHNVMYWYQQKSSQAPKLLFHYYDKDFNNEADTPDNFQSRRPNTSFCFLDIRSPGLGDTAMYLCATSRVRGGRTEAFFGQGTRLTVV.

This clone was counted a single time. The rearrangement uses TRBV5-1 and TRBJ1-4; D remains ambiguous. Trimming stripped 7 bases from V and 0 bases from J, with 16 bases between. The V gene's germline CDR1 is SGHRS and CDR2 YFSETQ. The length of the CDR3 is 16 residues. This CDR3 is CASSHLAQTTNEKLFF. The CDR3 coding sequence is TGCGCCAGCTCGCACCTCGCACAAACAACTAATGAAAAACTGTTTTTT. The full variable domain, completed using reference TRBV5-1 and TRBJ1-4, is KAGVTQTPRYLIKTRGQQVTLSCSPISGHRSVSWYQQTPGQGLQFLFEYFSETQRNKGNFPGRFSGRQFSNSRSEMNVSTLELGDSALYLCASSHLAQTTNEKLFFGSGTQLSVL.

V and J are TRBV9 and TRBJ2-2; 7 nucleotides align to TRBD2. From germline, CDR1 is SGDLS and CDR2 YYNGEE. The V gene end was trimmed by 4 bases and the J gene end by 2 bases; junction bases not matched to a gene: 23. The CDR3 is 21 amino acids. The CDR3 loop reads CASSMRRGAPRASGNTGELFF. The DNA for the CDR3 is TGTGCCAGCAGCATGAGGAGGGGCGCCCCGAGGGCTAGCGGAAACACCGGGGAGCTGTTTTTT.

The V gene is TRBV5-1, the J gene TRBJ2-1; D remains ambiguous. Germline lookup yields CDR1 SGHRS and CDR2 YFSETQ. Trimming removed 0 bases from V and 6 bases from J, with 10 bases in between. The CDR3 totals 14 residues. CDR3 amino acids: CASSLAGPTNEQFF. CDR3 nucleotides: TGCGCCAGCAGCTTGGCTGGACCTACCAATGAGCAGTTCTTC.

V is TRBV4-1 and J is TRBJ1-1; D is possibly TRBD1 (6 bases). The germline V gene encodes CDR1 MGHRA and CDR2 YSYEKL. The CDR3 has 13 residues. Trimming removed 1 base at V and 10 bases at J, with 13 bases between. The CDR3 DNA sequence: TGCGCCAGCAGCCAAGTAGGGGAGGGGGGAGCTTTCTTT. Translation: CASSQVGEGGAFF.

This sequence joins TRBV4-1 and TRBJ2-5; D could derive from TRBD1 or TRBD2 (6 bases each). This CDR3 has 19 residues. Trimming shortened V by 0 bases and J by 1 base, and 21 bases separated the two germline ends. Germline CDR1 is MGHRA and CDR2 is YSYEKL. CDR3 sequence reads: CASSQDGGLGIRAQETQYF. CDR3 sequence (DNA): TGCGCCAGCAGCCAAGATGGGGGGCTGGGCATAAGGGCCCAAGAGACCCAGTACTTC.

J is TRBJ1-3 and V is TRBV5-4; the D is unclear. The CDR3 length is 14 residues. Germline CDR1 SGHNT, CDR2 YYREEE (reference sequence). The ends were cut back, 0 bases at V and 1 base at J, with 5 bases in the middle. The CDR3 DNA is TGTGCCAGCAGCTTGGTGGGTTCTGGAAACACCATATATTTT. This encodes CASSLVGSGNTIYF.

This chain connects TRBV18 to TRBJ2-7; perhaps TRBD1 as D (6 bases). Trimming removed 3 bases at V and 3 bases at J, with 15 bases between. The CDR3 covers 15 residues. The germline gives CDR1 KGHSH, CDR2 LQKENI. The CDR3 nucleotides read TGTGCCAGCTCACCTACAAGACAGGCTAGCTACGAGCAGTACTTC. As protein: CASSPTRQASYEQYF. Supplemented by reference TRBV18 and TRBJ2-7, the full variable domain reads NAGVMQNPRHLVRRRGQEARLRCSPMKGHSHVYWYRQLPEEGLKFMVYLQKENIIDESGMPKERFSAEFPKEGPSILRIQQVVRGDSAAYFCASSPTRQASYEQYFGPGTRLTVT.

CDR3 sequence reads: CASSQDQGNQPQHF. CDR3 bases: TGTGCCAGCAGCCAAGACCAGGGGAATCAGCCCCAGCATTTT. The rearrangement links TRBV3-1 (or the pseudogene TRBV3-2) to TRBJ1-5; weak D call: TRBD1 (6 bases). V lost 0 bases and J 4 bases, leaving 7 bases between the germline ends. The CDR3 sequence is 14 residues long. CDR1 and CDR2 (germline): LGHDT, YNNKEL (reference sequence).

The chain uses TRBV9 and TRBJ1-3, with D possibly TRBD1 on 6 matching bases. V was cut by 6 bases and J by 0 bases, with 16 bases left in between. CDR3 length: 16 amino acids. Germline V CDR1 and CDR2: SGDLS, YYNGEE. This CDR3 reads CASNVGAINSGNTIYF. CDR3 DNA: TGTGCCAGCAATGTGGGGGCGATTAACTCTGGAAACACCATATATTTT.

With regard to this clone: Sequence at one end of the junction differs from germline and may be a read error. This chain links TRBV5-5 with TRBJ1-2; maybe TRBD1 (5 bases). The CDR3 has 14 residues. CDR1 and CDR2 (germline): SGHKS, YYEKEE (reference sequence). CDR3 region: CASSLLTVSLKGFF. CDR3 sequence (DNA): TGTGCCAGCAGCCTGTTGACAGTTTCTCTGAAGGGATTCTTC.

The chain is built from TRBV7-9 and TRBJ2-1; 8 nucleotides align to TRBD1. Per germline, CDR1 SEHNR and CDR2 FQNEAQ (reference sequence). The CDR3 has 15 residues. V gave up 2 bases and J gave up 7 bases; unmatched junction bases: 7. The CDR3 here is CASSLSQGAWNEQFF. The DNA for the CDR3 is TGTGCCAGCAGCTTAAGTCAGGGGGCCTGGAATGAGCAGTTCTTC.

In this sample, this clone turned up once. The chain carries TRBV18 and TRBJ1-1; TRBD1 matches at 8 bases. This CDR3 is 15 amino acids long. Germline CDR1 and CDR2: KGHSH and LQKENI. V shed 2 bases and J 3 bases; nucleotides not matched to a gene: 5. The CDR3 loop reads CASSPTGTGDTEAFF. The CDR3 nucleotides read TGTGCCAGCTCACCAACCGGGACAGGAGACACTGAAGCTTTCTTT.

For the CDR3, the DNA is TGCGCCAGCTCCCTGGAAAGGGGGGACACCGGGGAGCTGTTTTTT. This codes for CASSLERGDTGELFF. The chain carries TRBV5-1 and TRBJ2-2; D possibly uses TRBD1 or TRBD2 (6 bases each). Trimming removed 7 bases at V and 3 bases at J, with 16 bases between. The CDR3 loop spans 15 amino acids. Germline-derived CDR1 and CDR2 are SGHRS and YFSETQ.

In this sample, this clone turned up once. CDR3 region: CASSQEPARLGNTIYF. The CDR3 region has the DNA TGCGCCAGCAGCCAAGAACCAGCCCGGCTGGGAAACACCATATATTTT. V and J are TRBV4-1 and TRBJ1-3, with D unresolved. This CDR3 spans 16 amino acids. CDR1 and CDR2 from the germline V gene are MGHRA and YSYEKL. V shed 0 bases and J shed 4 bases, with 13 bases lying between them.

Written as DNA, the CDR3 is TGTGCCAGCAGCGCCCTGACAGGGGGCTATAGTGGCTACACCTTC. It is translated as CASSALTGGYSGYTF. This sequence joins TRBV11-3 and TRBJ1-2; 10 nucleotides match TRBD1. J was trimmed by 7 bases and V by 5 bases; bases with no gene match: 10. The germline V gene encodes CDR1 SGHNT and CDR2 YENEEA. This CDR3 region has 15 residues.

The chain carries TRBV6-6 and TRBJ1-1; 7 bases map to TRBD1. CDR1 is MNHNY and CDR2 is SVGAGI in the germline V gene (reference sequence). The CDR3 is 15 amino acids. V shed 0 bases and J 2 bases; nucleotides not matched to a gene: 3. The CDR3 loop reads CASSYSTGTNTEAFF. The CDR3 DNA is TGTGCCAGCAGTTACTCGACAGGGACCAACACTGAAGCTTTCTTT.